Each of the 14 T cell receptor beta chains below was sequenced from the same sample in a study of type 1 regulatory T cells. Antigens of these TCRs are unknown. Each CDR3 protein is one row after TCRdb ran MiXCR on the reads. The data hold tens of thousands of distinct CDR3 sequences, with around 21% observed a single time. The study, taken as a whole, reports: Compared with non-type 1 regulatory T cells, type 1 regulatory T cells showed a more restricted TCR repertoire.

Sequencing was done on a sample of cultured type 1 regulatory T (Tr1) cells, either the whole culture or a sorted fraction (not recorded which). These receptors were collected from a human donor in good health.

The chain carries TRBV18 and TRBJ2-2, with 7 positions matching TRBD1. TRBJ1-1 matches the DNA end more closely, so the J call is doubtful. The V gene's germline CDR1 is KGHSH and CDR2 LQKENI. The CDR3 consists of 13 residues. The CDR3 loop is CASSPPGQTKAFF. The CDR3 DNA reads as TGTGCCAGCTCACCACCGGGACAGACCAAAGCTTTCTTT.

This clonotype was seen ten or more times. The chain is built from TRBV5-1 and TRBJ2-1; weak D call: TRBD1 (5 bases). Germline-derived CDR1 and CDR2 are SGHRS and YFSETQ. This CDR3 comprises 16 residues. Trimming removed 0 bases from V and 5 bases from J, with 15 bases in between. CDR3 region: CASSLVLQGDHNEQFF. DNA for the CDR3: TGCGCCAGCAGCTTGGTGCTCCAGGGCGATCACAATGAGCAGTTCTTC.

This clonotype has only a few counts. The rearrangement joins TRBV5-1 to TRBJ1-2, with 7 nucleotides matching TRBD1. The junction had 9 bases not matched to a gene; V was cut back by 4 bases and J by 3 bases. This CDR3 region has 15 residues. Germline V gives CDR1 SGHRS, CDR2 YFSETQ. The CDR3 is CASSETTGDHYGYTF. The DNA of the CDR3 is TGCGCCAGCAGCGAGACCACAGGGGACCACTATGGCTACACCTTC.

This clonotype was picked up a small number of times. The genes are TRBV20-1 and TRBJ1-1; no reliable D call. This CDR3 has 12 residues. Germline V gene data show CDR1 as DFQATT and CDR2 as SNEGSKA (reference sequence). The CDR3 coding sequence is TGCGGCGGAGAAAACCAGAACACTGAAGCTTTCTTT. Translating it yields CGGENQNTEAFF.

This clonotype has just a few counts. The chain employs TRBV12-3 or TRBV12-4 and TRBJ1-2; no clear D gene. With 5 bases removed from V and 5 bases from J, the gap between germline ends came to 9 bases. The CDR3 is 12 residues long. Here the CDR3 reads CASSQHSYGYTF. The CDR3 bases are TGTGCCAGCAGTCAACATTCTTATGGCTACACCTTC.

The chain uses TRBV2 and TRBJ1-1; D is ambiguous. CDR3 size: 13 residues. V was cut by 5 bases and J by 3 bases, with 10 bases left in between. Germline assignment: CDR1 SNHLY and CDR2 FYNNEI. In DNA, the CDR3 is TGTGCCAGCAGTATCTCGGTTGACACTGAAGCTTTCTTT. Translated: CASSISVDTEAFF.

This clonotype was observed a handful of times. The rearrangement links TRBV6-5 to TRBJ2-2, with TRBD2 as a possible D gene (5 bases). Trimming left V 3 bases short and J 0 bases short, with 11 bases between. The CDR3 length is 16 residues. Germline V lookup: CDR1 MNHEY, CDR2 SVGAGI. The CDR3 loop is CASSYLALTNTGELFF. The CDR3, as DNA: TGTGCCAGCAGTTATTTAGCGCTTACGAACACCGGGGAGCTGTTTTTT.

Ten or more counts support this clonotype. This chain joins TRBV12-3 or TRBV12-4 and TRBJ2-4; 7 bases agree with TRBD2. The CDR3 covers 13 residues. V shed 1 base, J shed 9 bases, and the junction held 3 bases outside the gene matches. CDR3 loop: CASSLGREGIQYF. CDR3 nucleotide sequence: TGTGCCAGCAGTTTAGGCAGGGAGGGCATTCAGTACTTC.

This clonotype was found a few times. The chain recombines TRBV28 with TRBJ1-6; a possible D gene is TRBD1 (5 bases). This CDR3 is built from 14 residues. CDR1 is MDHEN, CDR2 SYDVKM, per germline. Trimming cost V 6 bases and J 9 bases, with 15 bases left between them. CDR3 nucleotide sequence: TGTGCCAGCAGCCTGGGGGGGGTCGGTTCACCCCTCCACTTT. This encodes CASSLGGVGSPLHF.

This clonotype was seen only a few times. V is TRBV20-1 and J is TRBJ2-2; D is uncertain. This CDR3 is built from 14 residues. Trimming pared 5 bases from V and 2 bases from J, leaving 12 bases between. Germline lookup yields CDR1 DFQATT and CDR2 SNEGSKA (reference sequence). The CDR3 region has the DNA TGCAGTGCTGTTCTGGGCGGCAACACCGGGGAGCTGTTTTTT. It specifies CSAVLGGNTGELFF.

The genes are TRBV14 and TRBJ2-4, with TRBD2 identical over 8 bases. J was trimmed by 7 bases and V by 1 base; bases with no gene match: 9. CDR1 is SGHDN and CDR2 is FVKESK in the germline V gene. The length of the CDR3 is 16 residues. This chain's CDR3 is CASSQGGSGGWNIQYF. The CDR3 region has the DNA TGTGCCAGCAGCCAAGGGGGATCGGGGGGGTGGAACATTCAGTACTTC.

This clonotype was picked up many times. The chain employs TRBV29-1 and TRBJ2-1; D might be TRBD1 (5 bases). Germline values: CDR1 SQVTM, CDR2 ANQGSEA. The CDR3 length is 9 residues. The CDR3 DNA sequence: TGCTGGACCGACAGTTCGGAGTTCTTC. This codes for CWTDSSEFF.

The CDR3 protein is CASSWDRGTDTQYF. The CDR3 region has the DNA TGCGCCAGCAGCTGGGACAGGGGAACAGATACGCAGTATTTT. The chain employs TRBV5-1 and TRBJ2-3, with TRBD1 matching over 10 bases. The junction had 1 base not matched to a gene; V was cut back by 3 bases and J by 3 bases. The CDR3 is made up of 14 amino acids. Germline V gene lookup returns CDR1 SGHRS and CDR2 YFSETQ.

The CDR3 spells CASMNNGGYTF. The CDR3, as DNA: TGTGCCAGCATGAACAACGGGGGCTACACCTTC. The chain couples TRBV12-3 or TRBV12-4 to TRBJ1-2; no definite D call. V shed 7 bases and J shed 8 bases, with 11 bases lying between them. This CDR3 region has 11 residues.